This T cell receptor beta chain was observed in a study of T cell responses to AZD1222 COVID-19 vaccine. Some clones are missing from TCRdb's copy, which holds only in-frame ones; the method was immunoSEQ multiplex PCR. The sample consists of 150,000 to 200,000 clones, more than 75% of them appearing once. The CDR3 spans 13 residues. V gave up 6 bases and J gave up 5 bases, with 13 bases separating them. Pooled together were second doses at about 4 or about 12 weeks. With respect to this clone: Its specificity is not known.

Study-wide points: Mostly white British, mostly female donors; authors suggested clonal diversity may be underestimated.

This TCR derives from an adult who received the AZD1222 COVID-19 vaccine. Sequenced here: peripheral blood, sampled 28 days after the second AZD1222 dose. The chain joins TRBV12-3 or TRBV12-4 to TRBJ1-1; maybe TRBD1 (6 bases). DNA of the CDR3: TGTGCCAGCAGCCCACAGGGACGGACTGAAGCTTTCTTT. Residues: CASSPQGRTEAFF.